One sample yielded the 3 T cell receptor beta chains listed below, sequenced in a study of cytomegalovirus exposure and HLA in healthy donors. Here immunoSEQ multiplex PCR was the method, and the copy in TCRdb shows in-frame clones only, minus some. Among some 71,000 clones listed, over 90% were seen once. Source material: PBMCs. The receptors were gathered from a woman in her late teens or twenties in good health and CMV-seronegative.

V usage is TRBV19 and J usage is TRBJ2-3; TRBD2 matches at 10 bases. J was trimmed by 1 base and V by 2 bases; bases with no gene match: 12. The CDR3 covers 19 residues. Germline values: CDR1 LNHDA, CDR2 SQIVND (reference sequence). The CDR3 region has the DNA TGTGCCAGTAGTATATCCGCCCCCGGGACTAGCGTGGGCACAGATACGCAGTATTTT. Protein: CASSISAPGTSVGTDTQYF.

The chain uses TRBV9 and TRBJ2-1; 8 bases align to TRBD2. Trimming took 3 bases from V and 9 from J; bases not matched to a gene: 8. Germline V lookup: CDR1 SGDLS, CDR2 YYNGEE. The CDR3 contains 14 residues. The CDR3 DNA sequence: TGTGCCAGCAGCGCTCAGCTCGGGGGGGGTGAGCAGTTCTTC. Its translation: CASSAQLGGGEQFF.

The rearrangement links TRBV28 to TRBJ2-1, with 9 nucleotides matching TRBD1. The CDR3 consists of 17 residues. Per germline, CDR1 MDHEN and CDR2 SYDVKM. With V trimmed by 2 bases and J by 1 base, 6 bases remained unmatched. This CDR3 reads CASSLETGGTSYNEQFF. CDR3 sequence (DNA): TGTGCCAGCAGTTTAGAGACAGGGGGGACTTCCTACAATGAGCAGTTCTTC.